These T cell receptor beta chains were read from a single sample in a study of cytomegalovirus exposure and HLA in healthy donors. Clones were read by immunoSEQ multiplex PCR, and TCRdb kept only the in-frame ones, dropping some. The table includes about 130,000 clones, 74% detected once. The sequenced sample consisted of PBMCs. These receptors originate from a male donor in good health and CMV-seronegative. Both conserved end residues are trimmed from each CDR3. The order of the fields is V gene, J gene, CDR3 protein.

v_call: TRBV7-2
j_call: TRBJ2-2
cdr3_aa: ASSLESYYTGELF

v_call: TRBV7-8
j_call: TRBJ1-2
cdr3_aa: ASSHDQGAGYGYT

v_call: TRBV23-1
j_call: TRBJ2-5
cdr3_aa: ASSQSLPWPRQETQY

v_call: TRBV7-6
j_call: TRBJ2-3
cdr3_aa: ASSVSDTASAQY

v_call: TRBV7-2
j_call: TRBJ1-6
cdr3_aa: ASSLGAFNSPLH

v_call: TRBV6-5
j_call: TRBJ1-6
cdr3_aa: ASSYTAAQGGSPLH

v_call: TRBV28
j_call: TRBJ1-4
cdr3_aa: ASSSGWGGNEKLF

v_call: TRBV27
j_call: TRBJ1-2
cdr3_aa: ASGQTYGYT

v_call: TRBV5-1
j_call: TRBJ2-3
cdr3_aa: ASSPQPSGFTDTQY

v_call: TRBV14
j_call: TRBJ2-7
cdr3_aa: ASSQQASYEQY

v_call: TRBV5-4
j_call: TRBJ2-1
cdr3_aa: ASSAGTGGWNEQF

v_call: TRBV18
j_call: TRBJ1-2
cdr3_aa: ASSSGQENYGYT

v_call: TRBV19
j_call: TRBJ2-7
cdr3_aa: ASSNGQVSYEQY

v_call: TRBV6-1
j_call: TRBJ1-2
cdr3_aa: ASSAIQGAVWGYT

v_call: TRBV27
j_call: TRBJ2-1
cdr3_aa: ASSSSLAGIYNEQF

v_call: TRBV9
j_call: TRBJ1-1
cdr3_aa: ASTVDNGNTEAF

v_call: TRBV5-6
j_call: -
cdr3_aa: ASSSGTGGLYEQY

v_call: TRBV28
j_call: TRBJ2-7
cdr3_aa: ASRAFSYEQY

v_call: TRBV6-5
j_call: TRBJ2-4
cdr3_aa: ASSSHRGLDIQY

v_call: TRBV7-8
j_call: TRBJ2-2
cdr3_aa: ASSLAETVWAGELF

v_call: TRBV7-2
j_call: TRBJ2-5
cdr3_aa: ASSFPDLEETQY

v_call: TRBV7-9
j_call: TRBJ2-2
cdr3_aa: ASSGPGTSGRVTGELF

v_call: TRBV7-2
j_call: TRBJ2-3
cdr3_aa: ASSLRAGGQGADTQY

v_call: TRBV7-8
j_call: TRBJ2-5
cdr3_aa: ASSLSSAGIQETQY

v_call: TRBV15
j_call: TRBJ2-1
cdr3_aa: ATSSQGSNEQF

v_call: TRBV5-1
j_call: TRBJ2-1
cdr3_aa: ASSHGYSPSSSYNEQF

v_call: TRBV5-5
j_call: TRBJ1-4
cdr3_aa: ASQTLQEGEKLF

v_call: TRBV10-2
j_call: TRBJ1-2
cdr3_aa: ASSDNDRAIYGYT

v_call: TRBV28
j_call: TRBJ2-7
cdr3_aa: ASRATGSYEQY

v_call: TRBV29-1
j_call: TRBJ1-1
cdr3_aa: SVAGGQGNTEAF

v_call: TRBV4-2
j_call: TRBJ2-7
cdr3_aa: ASSGRTDRETSYEQY

v_call: TRBV18
j_call: TRBJ2-1
cdr3_aa: ASSTRTSGYNEQF

v_call: TRBV27
j_call: TRBJ2-2
cdr3_aa: ASSFPAGGELF

v_call: TRBV7-2
j_call: TRBJ2-1
cdr3_aa: ASSLAGAGGPENEQF

v_call: TRBV14
j_call: TRBJ2-2
cdr3_aa: ASSQLDSPTGELF

v_call: TRBV19
j_call: TRBJ2-7
cdr3_aa: ASSIVRRGSYEQY

v_call: TRBV5-1
j_call: TRBJ2-2
cdr3_aa: ASTGTSGHSTGELF

v_call: TRBV7-6
j_call: TRBJ2-1
cdr3_aa: ASSLVSLSSYNEQF

v_call: TRBV19
j_call: TRBJ2-5
cdr3_aa: ASSIPLGTGEETQY

v_call: TRBV10-3
j_call: TRBJ1-1
cdr3_aa: AISHTGTGTMNTEAF

v_call: TRBV2
j_call: TRBJ1-1
cdr3_aa: ATTFSLDRETPEAF

v_call: TRBV10-3
j_call: TRBJ2-5
cdr3_aa: AISLKDSQETQY

v_call: TRBV30
j_call: TRBJ2-4
cdr3_aa: AWQRTSLDIQY

v_call: TRBV6-1
j_call: TRBJ1-5
cdr3_aa: ASSGQGLSNQPQH

v_call: TRBV27
j_call: TRBJ1-5
cdr3_aa: ASSLTRDRGQPQH

v_call: TRBV7-4
j_call: TRBJ1-2
cdr3_aa: ASSDHGQGAEGYGYT

v_call: TRBV21-1
j_call: TRBJ2-7
cdr3_aa: ASRLQGSPYEQY

v_call: TRBV11-3
j_call: TRBJ2-1
cdr3_aa: ASSLDGGSEQF